Following are 29 T cell receptor beta chains from one sample sequenced in a study of shared clonotypes between healthy human individuals. The protocol was immunoSEQ multiplex PCR, while the TCRdb copy is restricted to in-frame clones and leaves out a portion. The sample yields about 1 million clones, more than 60% seen once. Sequencing was carried out using memory CD4+ T cells sorted from blood. Documented subset: CD45RA-negative fraction. All receptors derive from a man in his late teens or twenties in good health.

The chain employs TRBV7-9 and TRBJ2-1; perhaps TRBD1 as D (5 bases). Germline CDR1 SEHNR, CDR2 FQNEAQ (reference sequence). V shed 8 bases and J shed 6 bases, with 14 bases lying between them. This CDR3 comprises 13 residues. CDR3 residues: CASAQDIFNEQFF. The CDR3 coding sequence is TGTGCCAGCGCCCAGGACATTTTCAATGAGCAGTTCTTC.

The CDR3 reads CASSLDSGRATGELFF. The CDR3 DNA reads as TGTGCCAGCAGCTTGGATAGCGGGAGGGCCACCGGGGAGCTGTTTTTT. The chain carries TRBV5-6 and TRBJ2-2, with 11 positions matching TRBD2. Germline V gene data show CDR1 as SGHDT and CDR2 as YYEEEE. The CDR3 is 16 amino acids. The V and J ends lost 0 bases and 4 bases, in that order; junction bases with no gene match: 2.

The J gene is TRBJ2-7, the V gene TRBV5-6; no clear D gene. In germline, CDR1 is SGHDT, CDR2 YYEEEE. Trimming took 6 bases from V and 5 from J, leaving 12 bases between them. This CDR3 is built from 12 residues. The CDR3 spells CASTKGFNEQYF. For the CDR3, the DNA is TGTGCCAGCACGAAGGGTTTTAACGAGCAGTACTTC.

V is TRBV6-1 and J is TRBJ2-2; D call uncertain. The CDR3 runs 14 residues. CDR1 and CDR2 from the germline V gene are MNHNS and SASEGT. V dropped 6 bases and J dropped 0 bases, with 8 bases sitting between them. The CDR3 here is CASSASPNTGELFF. In DNA, the CDR3 is TGTGCCAGCAGCGCCTCCCCGAACACCGGGGAGCTGTTTTTT.

The J gene is TRBJ2-3, the V gene TRBV6-4; D gene unclear. V lost 5 bases to trimming and J lost 6 bases, with 18 bases between them. CDR1 and CDR2 from the germline V gene are MRHNA and SNTAGT. This CDR3 is 15 amino acids long. CDR3 DNA: TGTGCCAGCAGTCCCGATAACGGTGCACTGGATACGCAGTATTTT. It specifies CASSPDNGALDTQYF.

The chain combines TRBV19 with TRBJ2-7; TRBD2 might be the D (5 bases). CDR3 size: 14 residues. Trimming took 3 bases from V and 2 from J, leaving 11 bases between them. Germline values: CDR1 LNHDA, CDR2 SQIVND (reference sequence). In DNA form, the CDR3 reads TGTGCCAGTAGTATGGGTAGCGTAACCTACGAGCAGTACTTC. It translates to CASSMGSVTYEQYF.

The chain recombines TRBV5-1 with TRBJ2-7; D uncertain. Per germline, CDR1 SGHRS and CDR2 YFSETQ. The CDR3 totals 13 residues. Between the trimmed V and J ends, which lost 5 bases and 4 bases, there was a span of 13 bases. CDR3 nucleotides: TGCGCCAGCAGTCAAACTCTTTTATACGAGCAGTACTTC. Translated: CASSQTLLYEQYF. Filled out from reference TRBV5-1 and TRBJ2-7, the complete variable domain reads KAGVTQTPRYLIKTRGQQVTLSCSPISGHRSVSWYQQTPGQGLQFLFEYFSETQRNKGNFPGRFSGRQFSNSRSEMNVSTLELGDSALYLCASSQTLLYEQYFGPGTRLTVT.

Note on this clone: Other DNA variants within this sample encode the same CDR3. The gene calls are TRBV7-9 and TRBJ2-6; D unclear. Germline V lookup: CDR1 SEHNR, CDR2 FQNEAQ (reference sequence). V lost 5 bases, J lost 1 base, and 6 bases lay in between. CDR3 length: 14 amino acids. The CDR3 bases are TGTGCCAGCAGCCCGAGTTCTGGGGCCAACGTCCTGACTTTC. Translated, it gives CASSPSSGANVLTF.

This clone was seen many times. The sample carries other DNA sequences with the same CDR3. The chain carries TRBV11-2 and TRBJ2-7, with 7 nucleotides matching TRBD1. The CDR3 is 13 residues long. The V segment lost 5 bases and the J segment 4 bases; nucleotides outside the gene matches: 5. CDR1 is SGHAT, CDR2 FQNNGV, per germline. CDR3 sequence reads: CASSRRDSYEQYF. Here the CDR3 DNA reads TGTGCCAGCAGCCGCCGGGACAGTTACGAGCAGTACTTC.

This clone was seen only a few times. Other DNA sequences of this sample code for an identical CDR3. CDR3 bases: TGTGCCAGCTCATTACAGGAGAACACTGAAGCTTTCTTT. It yields the protein CASSLQENTEAFF. This chain joins TRBV18 and TRBJ1-1, with D perhaps TRBD1 (5 bases). Germline loops: CDR1 KGHSH, CDR2 LQKENI. Trimming stripped 5 bases from V and 1 base from J, with 8 bases between. The CDR3 covers 13 residues. The variable domain in full, completed from reference TRBV18 and TRBJ1-1, reads NAGVMQNPRHLVRRRGQEARLRCSPMKGHSHVYWYRQLPEEGLKFMVYLQKENIIDESGMPKERFSAEFPKEGPSILRIQQVVRGDSAAYFCASSLQENTEAFFGQGTRLTVV.

The gene calls are TRBV5-1 and TRBJ2-7; 9 positions agree with TRBD1. V lost 6 bases and J lost 3; bases outside the gene matches: 7. This CDR3 is built from 14 residues. Germline V gives CDR1 SGHRS, CDR2 YFSETQ. The CDR3 here is CASKQQGADYEQYF. The CDR3 DNA reads TGCGCCAGCAAACAACAGGGGGCGGACTACGAGCAGTACTTC.

This clone was seen just once. The chain couples TRBV6-4 to TRBJ1-2; D call uncertain. CDR3 length: 15 residues. Per the germline V gene, CDR1 is MRHNA and CDR2 is SNTAGT. Trimming removed 3 bases from V and 2 bases from J, with 13 bases in between. The CDR3 reads CASSDGMGRNYGYTF. DNA for the CDR3: TGTGCCAGCAGTGATGGAATGGGGAGGAACTATGGCTACACCTTC.

This clone was observed a few times. The CDR3 protein is CASSFSQANTEAFF. The CDR3 DNA reads TGTGCCAGCAGTTTTTCACAGGCGAACACTGAAGCTTTCTTT. The chain couples TRBV28 to TRBJ1-1; tentatively, D is TRBD1 (5 bases). Trimming left V 3 bases short and J 1 base short, with 9 bases between. From germline, CDR1 is MDHEN and CDR2 SYDVKM. The CDR3 contains 14 residues.

This clone was seen once. This chain connects TRBV19 to TRBJ1-2; 11 bases align to TRBD1. CDR1 and CDR2 (germline): LNHDA, SQIVND (reference sequence). Germline trimming cut 8 bases from V and 8 bases from J; bases unmatched to any gene: 13. The length of the CDR3 is 15 residues. The CDR3 reads CASAQWTGGDRGYTF. Written as DNA, the CDR3 is TGTGCCAGTGCCCAGTGGACAGGGGGCGACCGGGGCTACACCTTC.

The V gene is TRBV7-2, the J gene TRBJ2-2, with D possibly TRBD1 on 6 matching bases. This CDR3 region has 14 residues. Germline lookup yields CDR1 SGHTA and CDR2 FQGNSA. V lost 5 bases, J lost 6 bases, and 13 bases lay in between. As DNA, the CDR3 is TGTGCCAGCAGCAGGGACACGGCCCCCGGGGAGCTGTTTTTT. Amino acids: CASSRDTAPGELFF. The variable domain in full, with the rest retrieved from reference TRBV7-2 and TRBJ2-2, is GAGVSQSPSNKVTEKGKDVELRCDPISGHTALYWYRQSLGQGLEFLIYFQGNSAPDKSGLPSDRFSAERTGGSVSTLTIQRTQQEDSAVYLCASSRDTAPGELFFGEGSRLTVL.

The chain employs TRBV29-1 and TRBJ1-3; D unclear. Trimming cost V 0 bases and J 2 bases, with 14 bases left between them. This CDR3 comprises 16 residues. Germline-derived CDR1 and CDR2 are SQVTM and ANQGSEA. In nucleotides, the CDR3 is TGCAGCGTTGAAGATACATCGCGCACCGCTGGAAACACCATATATTTT. It codes for CSVEDTSRTAGNTIYF.

The V call is TRBV5-1, the J call TRBJ2-5, with a weak D call TRBD2 (6 bases). The CDR3 totals 16 residues. V was trimmed by 0 bases and J by 3 bases, leaving 15 bases between them. Germline-derived CDR1 and CDR2 are SGHRS and YFSETQ. In nucleotides, the CDR3 is TGCGCCAGCAGCTTGGGGGCGGGGCGGACCGAAGAGACCCAGTACTTC. Translated: CASSLGAGRTEETQYF. The full variable domain, in which reference TRBV5-1 and TRBJ2-5 provide the parts outside the CDR3, is KAGVTQTPRYLIKTRGQQVTLSCSPISGHRSVSWYQQTPGQGLQFLFEYFSETQRNKGNFPGRFSGRQFSNSRSEMNVSTLELGDSALYLCASSLGAGRTEETQYFGPGTRLLVL.

A remark on this clone: A junction end diverges from the germline sequence, so it may reflect a read error. The identical CDR3 is also encoded by other nucleotide sequences in the sample. The rearrangement uses TRBV6-5 and TRBJ1-1, with D possibly being TRBD1 (5 bases). Germline assignment: CDR1 MNHEY and CDR2 SVGAGI. The CDR3 length is 13 residues. In DNA form, the CDR3 reads TGTGCCAGCAGTTACCCAGGGAAGACTGAAGCCTTCTTT. As protein: CASSYPGKTEAFF.

The chain employs TRBV5-1 and TRBJ2-4, with TRBD1 identical over 7 bases. With 0 bases clipped from V and 0 bases from J, the junction kept 0 bases outside the gene matches. Germline-derived CDR1 and CDR2 are SGHRS and YFSETQ. The CDR3 sequence is 15 residues long. DNA for the CDR3: TGCGCCAGCAGCTTGGGACAGGGAGCCAAAAACATTCAGTACTTC. Amino acids: CASSLGQGAKNIQYF.

V gene TRBV2 combines with J gene TRBJ2-7; 10 bases fit TRBD1. Germline trimming cut 4 bases from V and 6 bases from J; bases unmatched to any gene: 9. CDR1 and CDR2 from the germline V gene are SNHLY and FYNNEI. The CDR3 spans 15 residues. Here the CDR3 reads CASSVAGQGTGEQYF. Here the CDR3 DNA reads TGTGCCAGCAGTGTTGCGGGACAGGGGACAGGCGAGCAGTACTTC. The variable domain in full, with the rest retrieved from reference TRBV2 and TRBJ2-7, is EPEVTQTPSHQVTQMGQEVILRCVPISNHLYFYWYRQILGQKVEFLVSFYNNEISEKSEIFDDQFSVERPDGSNFTLKIRSTKLEDSAMYFCASSVAGQGTGEQYFGPGTRLTVT.

Regarding this clone: Additional DNA sequences in this sample encode the identical CDR3. This chain joins TRBV19 and TRBJ1-2; TRBD1 matches at 7 bases. This CDR3 spans 13 amino acids. V lost 3 bases, J lost 3 bases, and 1 base stayed unmatched. Germline-derived CDR1 and CDR2 are LNHDA and SQIVND (reference sequence). The CDR3 sequence is CASSIGTDYGYTF. In nucleotides, the CDR3 is TGTGCCAGTAGTATCGGGACAGACTATGGCTACACCTTC.

A note on this clone: Distinct nucleotide sequences in the sample also encode this CDR3. V is TRBV10-3 and J is TRBJ2-3; D unclear. The CDR3 spans 12 residues. V lost 2 bases and J lost 5, with 5 bases in between. The germline CDR1 and CDR2 sequences are ENHRY and SYGVKD. This chain's CDR3 is CAISEGGDTQYF. The CDR3 nucleotides are TGTGCCATCAGTGAGGGCGGAGATACGCAGTATTTT.

The sample holds one count of this clone. The chain uses TRBV28 and TRBJ1-4; 8 bases align to TRBD1. The CDR3 spans 14 residues. Losses at the gene ends were 6 bases for V and 5 bases for J; bases not matched to a gene: 5. Germline CDR1 reads MDHEN; CDR2 reads SYDVKM. CDR3 residues: CASSIRGRNEKLFF. The CDR3 region has the DNA TGTGCCAGCAGCATCAGGGGGCGGAATGAAAAACTGTTTTTT.

The chain employs TRBV5-8 and TRBJ1-1; possibly TRBD1 for D (5 bases). CDR3 length: 16 amino acids. Germline CDR1 and CDR2: SGHTS and YDEGEE. The V end lost 2 bases, the J end lost 4 bases, and 18 bases lay between the germline ends. The CDR3 DNA reads as TGTGCCAGCAGCTTTCTAGTAGGGGTACACTTCACTGAAGCTTTCTTT. It encodes CASSFLVGVHFTEAFF.

The chain is built from TRBV5-4 and TRBJ1-2; D is ambiguous. The CDR3 totals 13 residues. V gave up 5 bases and J gave up 2 bases, with 10 bases separating them. Germline CDR1 SGHNT, CDR2 YYREEE (reference sequence). The CDR3 loop reads CASRAGANYGYTF. In nucleotides, the CDR3 is TGTGCCAGCAGGGCGGGAGCCAACTATGGCTACACCTTC. The full variable domain, completed using reference TRBV5-4 and TRBJ1-2, is ETGVTQSPTHLIKTRGQQVTLRCSSQSGHNTVSWYQQALGQGPQFIFQYYREEENGRGNFPPRFSGLQFPNYSSELNVNALELDDSALYLCASRAGANYGYTFGSGTRLTVV.

This clone was observed at least ten times. This chain joins TRBV6-6 and TRBJ1-1; D possibly corresponds to TRBD1 (6 bases). V lost 5 bases and J lost 1, with 14 bases in between. The V gene's germline CDR1 is MNHNY and CDR2 SVGAGI (reference sequence). This CDR3 comprises 15 residues. CDR3 region: CASSGQQGSNTEAFF. The CDR3, as DNA: TGTGCCAGCAGTGGACAACAGGGATCGAACACTGAAGCTTTCTTT.

The table lists this clone with a count of one. The identical CDR3 is also encoded by other nucleotide sequences in the sample. The CDR3 DNA is TGTGCCAGCAGCTTAGTATCGGGGGGCGAGACCCAGTACTTC. Translating it yields CASSLVSGGETQYF. The chain carries TRBV7-9 and TRBJ2-5; tentative D call: TRBD2 (7 bases). Germline assignment: CDR1 SEHNR and CDR2 FQNEAQ (reference sequence). The V and J ends lost 1 base and 5 bases respectively, with 11 bases between them. The CDR3 extends over 14 amino acids.

This clone showed up many times. The V gene is TRBV6-1, the J gene TRBJ1-1, with D possibly matching TRBD1 (6 bases). Trimming pared 2 bases from V and 5 bases from J, leaving 15 bases between. This CDR3 is built from 15 residues. Germline lookup yields CDR1 MNHNS and CDR2 SASEGT. CDR3 residues: CASSESETGRTEAFF. DNA for the CDR3: TGTGCCAGCAGTGAATCGGAGACAGGCAGAACTGAAGCTTTCTTT.

V gene TRBV7-2 combines with J gene TRBJ2-1; tentative D call: TRBD1 (6 bases). Germline lookup yields CDR1 SGHTA and CDR2 FQGNSA. Deletions cut 5 bases from V and 8 bases from J, with 22 bases between. CDR3 length: 16 residues. The DNA of the CDR3 is TGTGCCAGCAGCCCCGTTTCCGGACAGATCTTCGATGAGCAGTTCTTC. Its protein product is CASSPVSGQIFDEQFF.